This T cell receptor beta chain was retrieved from a study of blood T cell repertoires in COVID-19. The wider study: COVID-19 samples, acute and convalescent, were from the United States, Italy and Spain.

Produced via immunoSEQ multiplex PCR; TCRdb's table is partial and in-frame only. The sample lists approximately 74,000 clones; approximately 89% were seen once. This CDR3 spans 13 amino acids. Deletions cut 5 bases from V and 2 bases from J, with 10 bases between. Germline lookup yields CDR1 SGHAT and CDR2 FQNNGV. This clone was recorded only once. The gene calls are TRBV11-2 and TRBJ2-7, with D perhaps TRBD1 (5 bases). The sequenced sample consisted of peripheral blood. This sequence originates from an older woman with acute or convalescent COVID-19. Here the CDR3 reads CASSPDSPYEQYF. Written as DNA, the CDR3 is TGTGCCAGCAGCCCAGACAGCCCCTACGAGCAGTACTTC.